What follows are 13 T cell receptor beta chains derived from one specimen sequenced in a study of T-cell reconstitution after alpha-beta-depleted transplantation in children. Preparation of the TCRbeta library involved a method that used unique molecular identifiers. MiXCR, applied by TCRdb to the PCR reads, yields one record per CDR3 protein. The top ten clones hold 0.65% to 0.9% of a sample with hundreds of thousands of distinct CDR3 sequences, roughly 13% of them seen once. Sample: PBMCs, taken before TCRalphabeta/CD19-depleted stem cell transplant. The origin of the receptors is a girl between 2 and 10 years old with congenital amegakaryocytic thrombocytopenia, due to receive a stem cell transplant.

The chain is built from TRBV12-3 or TRBV12-4 and TRBJ1-5; D call uncertain. The CDR3 loop spans 15 amino acids. Between the trimmed V and J ends, which lost 3 bases and 6 bases, there was a span of 15 bases. The CDR3 DNA follows: TGTGCCAGCAGTTTTTACGACCCGCACGGTCAGCCCCAGCATTTT. Translating gives CASSFYDPHGQPQHF.

This clonotype was observed many times. V gene TRBV20-1 combines with J gene TRBJ2-1, with TRBD2 as a possible D gene (5 bases). V lost 3 bases and J lost 3, with 12 bases in between. The germline V gene encodes CDR1 DFQATT and CDR2 SNEGSKA (reference sequence). The CDR3 spans 14 residues. The CDR3 spells CSARFSGFYNEQFF. The CDR3 DNA reads as TGCAGTGCTAGGTTCTCGGGATTCTACAATGAGCAGTTCTTC.

This clonotype appeared many times. This chain joins TRBV20-1 and TRBJ2-1; 8 bases align to TRBD2. Germline-derived CDR1 and CDR2 are DFQATT and SNEGSKA (reference sequence). The CDR3 has 15 amino acids. Unmatched junction bases numbered 7, after V lost 4 bases and J lost 2 bases. The CDR3 DNA is TGCAGTGCTACTAAGCGGGAGACTCCCTACAATGAGCAGTTCTTC. Translation gives CSATKRETPYNEQFF.

This clonotype has a count of ten or more. The J gene is TRBJ2-5, the V gene TRBV2, with unresolved D. Between the trimmed V and J ends, which lost 3 bases and 2 bases, there was a span of 13 bases. CDR1 is SNHLY, CDR2 FYNNEI, per germline. The CDR3 runs 15 residues. The CDR3 region is CASSDPGGFQETQYF. The DNA of the CDR3 is TGTGCCAGCAGTGACCCAGGTGGCTTTCAAGAGACCCAGTACTTC.

CDR3 region: CASSLSRQETQYF. The CDR3 region has the DNA TGTGCCAGCAGCTTAAGCAGACAAGAGACCCAGTACTTC. The chain couples TRBV11-2 to TRBJ2-5; D unclear. Germline-derived CDR1 and CDR2 are SGHAT and FQNNGV. CDR3 length: 13 residues. V was trimmed by 2 bases and J by 2 bases, leaving 6 bases between them.

In its sample, this clonotype was seen many times. The chain employs TRBV12-3 or TRBV12-4 and TRBJ2-7; TRBD1 is a possible D gene (6 bases). The V end lost 4 bases, the J end lost 0 bases, and 10 bases lay between the germline ends. The CDR3 covers 14 residues. CDR3 amino acids: CASSYREHSYEQYF. DNA of the CDR3: TGTGCCAGCAGTTACAGGGAACACTCCTACGAGCAGTACTTC.

The rearrangement links TRBV7-2 to TRBJ2-7; 11 bases are a match to TRBD2. Germline lookup yields CDR1 SGHTA and CDR2 FQGNSA. Unmatched junction bases numbered 9, after V lost 0 bases and J lost 2 bases. The CDR3 has 18 residues. The CDR3 bases are TGTGCCAGCAGCTTAGCCTCGCCTAGCGGGAGGCCACCCTACGAGCAGTACTTC. It specifies CASSLASPSGRPPYEQYF.

A note on this clonotype: The junction departs from the called germline gene at one end, perhaps through a read error. This sequence joins TRBV20-1 and TRBJ2-5; D gene uncertain. The CDR3 is 14 amino acids. Germline loops: CDR1 DFQATT, CDR2 SNEGSKA (reference sequence). The CDR3 is CSARAATSLETQSF. DNA of the CDR3: TGCAGTGCTAGAGCTGCAACTTCTCTGGAGACCCAGTCCTTC.

This chain connects TRBV11-2 to TRBJ2-5; a weak D match, TRBD1 (5 bases). Per germline, CDR1 SGHAT and CDR2 FQNNGV. V gave up 5 bases and J gave up 4 bases, with 11 bases separating them. The CDR3 contains 13 residues. Here the CDR3 reads CASSPLRGETQYF. In DNA, the CDR3 is TGTGCCAGCAGCCCTCTAAGGGGAGAGACCCAGTACTTC.

This clonotype was observed at least ten times. The chain employs TRBV4-1 and TRBJ2-1, with D possibly being TRBD2 (6 bases). Germline values: CDR1 MGHRA, CDR2 YSYEKL. There are 14 residues in the CDR3. Trimming took 10 bases from V and 4 from J, leaving 17 bases between them. The CDR3 nucleotides are TGCGCCACCAAGGCGGTGGGGGGATACAATGAGCAGTTCTTC. It specifies CATKAVGGYNEQFF.

This clonotype was detected many times. The chain couples TRBV4-1 to TRBJ1-5; D gene unclear. Germline assignment: CDR1 MGHRA and CDR2 YSYEKL. The CDR3 spans 12 residues. The V end was cut by 8 bases, the J end by 4 bases, with 9 bases between. The CDR3 spells CASGSRNQPQHF. The DNA for the CDR3 is TGCGCCAGCGGTTCAAGGAATCAGCCCCAGCATTTT.

This clonotype was seen many times. V and J are TRBV6-5 and TRBJ2-7; the match to TRBD1 covers 7 bases. This CDR3 is built from 14 residues. V gave up 0 bases and J gave up 7 bases; unmatched junction bases: 6. The germline CDR1 and CDR2 sequences are MNHEY and SVGAGI. The CDR3 sequence: CASSYSGTVIEQYF. CDR3 nucleotides: TGTGCCAGCAGTTACTCGGGGACAGTCATAGAGCAGTACTTC.

This clonotype has just a few counts. The CDR3 protein is CASSMVPGVYEQYF. The CDR3 bases are TGTGCCAGCAGCATGGTTCCGGGGGTATACGAGCAGTACTTC. The V and J genes are TRBV5-6 and TRBJ2-7; a possible D gene is TRBD2 (6 bases). V lost 4 bases and J 4 bases, leaving 15 bases between the germline ends. Germline CDR1 reads SGHDT; CDR2 reads YYEEEE. This CDR3 spans 14 amino acids.